This T cell receptor (beta chain) derives from a study of T cell repertoires in cytomegalovirus infection. Background on the study: Selection of CMV epitopes for the study included recently identified HLA-C-restricted and well-studied HLA-B-restricted ones. Public signatures in TCR beta pointed to CMV infection and matching HLA type.

Whole-study findings and limits: It was HLA-C-restricted CMV-specific TCR beta clonotypes that dominated the response ex vivo. Cumulative frequency of public TCR beta families picked out carriers of CMV plus the relevant HLA.

V lost 2 bases and J 1 base, leaving 8 bases between the germline ends. The CDR3 is 14 amino acids. CDR1 MNHNY and CDR2 SVGAGI come from the germline V gene (reference sequence). Points on this clonotype: What it recognizes is unknown.

TCRdb ran MiXCR on the reads and lists one entry per CDR3 protein. Of some 500,000 distinct CDR3 sequences listed, roughly 43% are singletons. Sequencing used cultured PBMCs, obtained from culture after CMV antigen stimulation. V gene TRBV6-6 combines with J gene TRBJ1-2, with no clear D. The TCR comes from a human donor in good health (CMV status not recorded). Some clones in this sample may be carry-over from other donors' samples. Here the CDR3 DNA reads TGTGCCAGCAGTTACCTCAGCTTTAACTATGGCTACACCTTC. Translated: CASSYLSFNYGYTF.